The 24 T cell receptor beta chains reported below all come from one sample, sequenced in a study of blood T cell repertoires in COVID-19 (TCRdb year 2020). The method behind the library was the immunoSEQ multiplex PCR assay. This is the immuneACCESS table as TCRdb keeps it, with only in-frame sequences that have V and J called. A part of the clones is gone; compared with another copy, unresolved V genes explain less than half, and the rest is unexplained. This sample is represented by roughly 230,000 clones; approximately 83% of them were singletons. Roughly 5.5% of the sample lies in the top ten. Sequenced sample: peripheral blood. The receptor set was obtained from a human donor in a cohort sampled during active COVID-19.

The chain uses TRBV5-5 and TRBJ1-5, with D tentatively TRBD1 (6 bases). Germline CDR1 is SGHKS and CDR2 is YYEKEE (reference sequence). V was trimmed by 0 bases and J by 1 base, leaving 20 bases between them. This CDR3 is 19 amino acids long. The DNA for the CDR3 is TGTGCCAGCAGCTTGGGACAGGATCCTTCCTTGATCAGCAATCAGCCCCAGCATTTT. It codes for CASSLGQDPSLISNQPQHF.

This clone has just one count. The junction and the germline gene differ at one end; a read error may be behind it. The chain employs TRBV7-7 and TRBJ2-1, with a tentative D call TRBD1 (7 bases). Germline loops: CDR1 SSHAT, CDR2 FNYEAQ (reference sequence). The CDR3 is made up of 13 amino acids. CDR3 amino acids: CASSQGGNNEQFF. For the CDR3, the DNA is TGTGCTAGCAGCCAGGGGGGAAACAATGAGCAGTTCTTC.

The CDR3 loop reads CASSPRGTANTGELFF. Written as DNA, the CDR3 is TGTGCCAGCTCACCACGGGGGACAGCGAACACCGGGGAGCTGTTTTTT. V is TRBV18 and J is TRBJ2-2, with 7 positions matching TRBD1. This CDR3 is 16 amino acids long. J lost 0 bases, V lost 1 base, and 2 bases had no gene match. The germline gives CDR1 KGHSH, CDR2 LQKENI.

CDR3 DNA: TGTGCCAGCAGCAGAGGAGGACAGGGGGATGATCAGCCCCAGCATTTT. Translation: CASSRGGQGDDQPQHF. The chain links TRBV9 to TRBJ1-5; 10 bases match TRBD1. The J segment lost 5 bases and the V segment lost 4 bases, leaving 9 bases of the junction unmatched. This CDR3 spans 16 amino acids. Germline CDR1 is SGDLS and CDR2 is YYNGEE.

The chain employs TRBV10-3 and TRBJ1-1; TRBD1 might be the D (5 bases). V lost 3 bases and J lost 10, with 18 bases in between. This CDR3 contains 14 residues. Per germline, CDR1 ENHRY and CDR2 SYGVKD. CDR3 sequence (DNA): TGTGCCATCAGTGATGAGAGGCAGGGCAAAGGAGCTTTCTTT. Translating it yields CAISDERQGKGAFF.

The chain is built from TRBV28 and TRBJ1-4, with TRBD1 as a possible D gene (6 bases). This CDR3 is 16 amino acids long. Per the germline V gene, CDR1 is MDHEN and CDR2 is SYDVKM. V was trimmed by 6 bases and J by 2 bases, leaving 16 bases between them. This chain's CDR3 is CASRPYRDITNEKLFF. The DNA of the CDR3 is TGTGCCAGCAGACCCTATCGGGACATCACTAATGAAAAACTGTTTTTT.

As concerns this clone: The same CDR3 arises from other DNA sequences in this sample as well. CDR3: CASSLGEAGNTIYF. The CDR3 bases are TGCGCCAGCAGCTTGGGGGAGGCTGGAAACACCATATATTTT. The chain combines TRBV5-1 with TRBJ1-3; D remains ambiguous. This CDR3 spans 14 amino acids. V was clipped by 0 bases and J by 2 bases, with 6 bases between them. Germline CDR1 is SGHRS and CDR2 is YFSETQ.

This clone was observed many times. This chain uses TRBV7-9 with TRBJ2-1; D remains unclear. CDR3 size: 15 residues. V lost 5 bases, J lost 6 bases, and 17 bases lay in between. Germline V gene lookup returns CDR1 SEHNR and CDR2 FQNEAQ (reference sequence). DNA of the CDR3: TGTGCCAGCAGCCCCGTAGGCAGGTCAGGCAATGAGCAGTTCTTC. This sequence encodes CASSPVGRSGNEQFF.

The chain links TRBV2 to TRBJ2-6; the D gene is possibly TRBD2 (5 bases). Germline V CDR1 and CDR2: SNHLY, FYNNEI. Trimming pared 2 bases from V and 0 bases from J, leaving 8 bases between. This CDR3 comprises 16 residues. Here the CDR3 reads CASSELGSSGANVLTF. The CDR3 coding sequence is TGTGCCAGCAGTGAACTGGGGAGCTCTGGGGCCAACGTCCTGACTTTC.

The rearrangement links TRBV6-2 or TRBV6-3 to TRBJ1-1; D might be TRBD1 (6 bases). Germline V gene sequence: CDR1 MNHEY, CDR2 SVGEGT. This CDR3 contains 12 residues. V shed 6 bases and J shed 7 bases, with 12 bases lying between them. DNA of the CDR3: TGTGCCAGCAGCCCGGGGACATTTGAAGCTTTCTTT. Translation gives CASSPGTFEAFF.

V usage is TRBV7-9 and J usage is TRBJ1-5; weak D call: TRBD1 (5 bases). The CDR3 is 14 amino acids. Germline V gives CDR1 SEHNR, CDR2 FQNEAQ (reference sequence). Trimming removed 5 bases from V and 6 bases from J, with 14 bases in between. The CDR3 DNA reads TGTGCCAGCAGCCCCCAGGGAGGGTTTCAGCCCCAGCATTTT. Protein: CASSPQGGFQPQHF.

This clone was counted a few times. The V call is TRBV5-6, the J call TRBJ1-5; perhaps TRBD1 as D (6 bases). Trimming pared 1 base from V and 3 bases from J, leaving 11 bases between. The CDR3 has 15 residues. The V gene's germline CDR1 is SGHDT and CDR2 YYEEEE. CDR3 protein: CASSLRGAFNQPQHF. In DNA, the CDR3 is TGTGCCAGCAGCTTGCGGGGGGCATTCAATCAGCCCCAGCATTTT.

The count of this clone is one. V gene TRBV5-1 combines with J gene TRBJ2-7; D remains unclear. The CDR3 has 13 residues. Trimming took 0 bases from V and 3 from J, leaving 7 bases between them. From germline, CDR1 is SGHRS and CDR2 YFSETQ. DNA of the CDR3: TGCGCCAGCAGCTTGGAAGTCTACTACGAGCAGTACTTC. Its translation: CASSLEVYYEQYF.

The rearrangement uses TRBV10-1 and TRBJ2-3, with 9 bases fitting TRBD2. V trimming: 0 bases; J trimming: 5 bases; junction bases outside the gene matches: 6. Germline loops: CDR1 WNHNN, CDR2 SYGVQD (reference sequence). This CDR3 is built from 16 residues. As DNA, the CDR3 is TGCGCCAGCAGTGAGTCGGTAGCGGGAGTGGGAGATACGCAGTATTTT. Translating gives CASSESVAGVGDTQYF.

J is TRBJ1-5 and V is TRBV7-3, with a weak D call TRBD1 (5 bases). The CDR3 length is 19 residues. Trimming cost V 0 bases and J 1 base, with 19 bases left between them. Looked up from germline, CDR1 is SGHTA and CDR2 is FQGTGA. The CDR3 DNA reads TGTGCCAGCAGCTTAACAACACAGGCGGGGGTCTGGAGCAATCAGCCCCAGCATTTT. Protein: CASSLTTQAGVWSNQPQHF.

This sequence joins TRBV23-1 and TRBJ1-5, with D perhaps TRBD1 (6 bases). TRBV23-1 is given ORF status, its function remaining uncertain. The V end was cut by 7 bases, the J end by 7 bases, with 17 bases between. The CDR3 totals 14 residues. The DNA of the CDR3 is TGCGCCAGCATCCTCAGACAGGCGGAGCAGCCCCAGCATTTT. Protein: CASILRQAEQPQHF.

J is TRBJ1-1 and V is TRBV28, with D possibly TRBD1 on 5 matching bases. V was trimmed by 3 bases and J by 0 bases, leaving 14 bases between them. From germline, CDR1 is MDHEN and CDR2 SYDVKM. This CDR3 spans 16 amino acids. The CDR3 DNA follows: TGTGCCAGCAGTTTGGAAGGGGAAGGAGTGAACACTGAAGCTTTCTTT. It specifies CASSLEGEGVNTEAFF.

The chain has TRBV29-1 and TRBJ2-1; the match to TRBD2 covers 11 bases. Germline V gene lookup returns CDR1 SQVTM and CDR2 ANQGSEA. The trim removed 6 bases at V and 9 bases at J, leaving 13 bases unmatched. The CDR3 consists of 15 residues. CDR3 nucleotides: TGCAGCGTACCTATAGCGGGAGGGCAATTTGGTGAGCAGTTCTTC. Protein product: CSVPIAGGQFGEQFF.

The V call is TRBV7-9, the J call TRBJ2-2; maybe TRBD1 (6 bases). The V gene's germline CDR1 is SEHNR and CDR2 FQNEAQ (reference sequence). Between the trimmed V and J ends, which lost 0 bases and 5 bases, there was a span of 13 bases. CDR3 size: 16 residues. The CDR3 reads CASSLAGARRTGELFF. The CDR3 DNA sequence: TGTGCCAGCAGCTTAGCGGGGGCCCGTCGGACCGGGGAGCTGTTTTTT.

In this sample, this clone turned up a few times. The V gene is TRBV6-5, the J gene TRBJ2-7, with TRBD1 identical over 7 bases. Germline assignment: CDR1 MNHEY and CDR2 SVGAGI. Trimming at V came to 6 bases and at J to 5 bases, leaving 4 bases not matched to a gene. The CDR3 consists of 12 residues. CDR3 loop: CASSQTGHEQYF. The DNA of the CDR3 is TGTGCCAGCAGCCAGACAGGGCACGAGCAGTACTTC.

V is TRBV28 and J is TRBJ2-3, with TRBD2 identical over 9 bases. The junction had 5 bases not matched to a gene; V was cut back by 5 bases and J by 5 bases. This CDR3 is built from 14 residues. In germline, CDR1 is MDHEN, CDR2 SYDVKM. CDR3 loop: CASSTSGFRDTQYF. DNA of the CDR3: TGTGCCAGCAGTACTAGCGGGTTCCGAGATACGCAGTATTTT.

This clone appeared once. This chain uses TRBV10-3 with TRBJ2-1; 9 bases are a match to TRBD2. Per germline, CDR1 ENHRY and CDR2 SYGVKD. This CDR3 comprises 14 residues. The J segment lost 4 bases and the V segment lost 9 bases, leaving 7 bases of the junction unmatched. CDR3 loop: CAISSSGIYNEQFF. Here the CDR3 DNA reads TGTGCCATTTCGTCTAGCGGGATATACAATGAGCAGTTCTTC.

The chain couples TRBV9 to TRBJ2-7; a possible D gene is TRBD1 (6 bases). V lost 0 bases and J lost 2, with 18 bases in between. CDR1 is SGDLS, CDR2 YYNGEE, per germline. This CDR3 is 17 amino acids long. The CDR3 sequence: CASSVAGDIQRAYEQYF. The CDR3 coding sequence is TGTGCCAGCAGCGTAGCTGGGGACATCCAAAGGGCCTACGAGCAGTACTTC.

A few counts support this clone. The V call is TRBV27, the J call TRBJ2-2; TRBD2 aligns across 14 bases. CDR3 length equals 17 residues. Losses at the gene ends were 3 bases for V and 0 bases for J; bases not matched to a gene: 0. CDR1 is MNHEY and CDR2 is SMNVEV in the germline V gene (reference sequence). CDR3 amino acids: CASSLTSGRANTGELFF. The CDR3 DNA reads TGTGCCAGCAGTTTGACTAGCGGGAGGGCGAACACCGGGGAGCTGTTTTTT.